Here is one T cell receptor beta chain with its context. This clonotype was recorded many times. Its antigen specificity is not known. Per-base qualities were not stored, and no clone one base away is much larger. This entry belongs to a study of human T cells and chemical hapten exposure (dated by TCRdb to the early 2020s). Concerning the study at large: For sensitization, 2% DPC in acetone was applied to a roughly 2 cm by roughly 2 cm area of upper inner arm skin. The mostly female patient cohort included alopecia areata with under or over 50% scalp involvement, alopecia totalis and alopecia universalis. Libraries were pooled for sequencing, and variation in per-sample TCR yields was attributed mainly to small differences in library volumes within the pool. Patch testing was performed on the upper back with Finn chambers containing 0.01% DPC, and the patch tests were scored after 6 days according to International Contact Dermatitis Research Group standards. For TCR sequencing, blood came from about 29 alopecia patients at anywhere from one to four time points (pre-sensitization, 2, 6 and 24 weeks). Blood samples were taken from patients before sensitization (week 0) and at 2, 6 and about 24 weeks after DPC sensitization. Throughout the study period of 20 to 30 weeks, patients also received therapeutic DPC doses to the scalp every week. This study followed changes in the peripheral blood TCR repertoire in vivo during primary and secondary sensitization of alopecia patients to the hapten diphenylcyclopropenone (DPC). Broad study findings and their caveats: All patients had alopecia, a presumed autoimmune disease, so their immune response might differ from that of healthy individuals. Significantly more large CDR3 similarity clusters were formed by expanded TCRs than by pre-sensitization or healthy control sets, consistent with antigen-driven responses. Repeated subsampling changed both the strength of the expansion versus patch-test correlation and the threshold at which the correlation became significant. The number of PT1 expanded TCRs positively correlated with patch test score, significant at thresholds 8, 16 and 32 but not 4. DPC sensitization did not change the number of TCRs with a frequency above 1 in 1000, and there was no evidence of changes in global repertoire structure.

V loses 7 bases, J loses 3 bases, and the germline ends lie 13 bases apart. The CDR3 runs 14 residues from the cysteine to the phenylalanine. The sequence is cut down to CDR3 DNA, 42 bases in frame from base 1. The meaning of the sample's time point label: pre-sensitization, week 0. The meaning of the sample's treatment or condition label: therapeutic diphenylcyclopropenone sensitization with weekly scalp DPC. Blood at each patch-test visit was drawn before the patch test was applied. Patients were considered eligible if aged 18 to 70, diagnosed with alopecia and deemed suitable for DPC therapy, and patients were excluded if pregnant. Total RNA was extracted from unfractionated whole blood that had been collected in Tempus Blood RNA tubes. Library preparation used RACE. Sequencing relied on a NextSeq 500. During library preparation, unique molecular identifiers were attached to individual cDNA molecules so that TCRs could be counted in a quantitative, reproducible way. Both TCR alpha and TCR beta chains were sequenced from each blood RNA sample. On the authors' methods: Samples had a median of about 90,000 TCRs, with a range from roughly 20,000 to 700,000. The Decombinator software suite was used to annotate the V, J and CDR3 of the TCR reads. To make PS versus PT1 abundance plots, every sample was subsampled to the same number of TCRs (28,000). TCRs were defined as expanded if absent before sensitization and observed at least eight times at the 2-week time point. In-frame beta chains were kept once TCRdb had trimmed the public reads at Q25 with fastp and called clones with MiXCR. Under each unique CDR3 protein, matching rows form one entry showing the most common genes and DNA. The V and J calls were not made by the authors but by TCRdb's processing. Counted in this sample were some 330,000 distinct CDR3 sequences; roughly 6% of them appeared once. The ten most abundant clones make up roughly 8.2% of the sample.

This sequence originates from a woman aged 18-29 years with alopecia areata. Some clones in this sample may be carry-over from other donors' samples. The V and J genes are TRBV12-3 or TRBV12-4 and TRBJ1-5; possibly the D gene is TRBD1, per 5 matching bases. The sequencing here drew on whole blood, taken in connection with sensitization to the hapten diphenylcyclopropenone (DPC). The CDR3 in this case is CASTEAGPNQPQHF. The sequenced DNA is TGTGCCAGCACCGAAGCGGGGCCCAATCAGCCCCAGCATTTT.